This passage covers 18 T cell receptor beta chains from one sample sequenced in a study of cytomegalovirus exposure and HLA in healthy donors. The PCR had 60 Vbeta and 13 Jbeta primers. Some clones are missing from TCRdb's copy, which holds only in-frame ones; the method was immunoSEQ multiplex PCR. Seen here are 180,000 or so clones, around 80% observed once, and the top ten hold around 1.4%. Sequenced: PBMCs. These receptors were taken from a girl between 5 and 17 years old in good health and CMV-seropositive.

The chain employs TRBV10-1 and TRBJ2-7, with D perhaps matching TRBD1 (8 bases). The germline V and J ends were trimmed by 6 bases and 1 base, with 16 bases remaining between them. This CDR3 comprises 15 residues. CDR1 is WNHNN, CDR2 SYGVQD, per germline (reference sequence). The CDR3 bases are TGCGCCAGCAGCTCGACAGGGGAGGGATCCTACGAGCAGTACTTC. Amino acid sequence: CASSSTGEGSYEQYF.

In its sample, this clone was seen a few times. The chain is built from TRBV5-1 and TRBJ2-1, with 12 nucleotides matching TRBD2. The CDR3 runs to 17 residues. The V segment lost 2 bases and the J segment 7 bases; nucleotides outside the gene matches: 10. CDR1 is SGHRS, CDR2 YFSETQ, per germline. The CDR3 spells CASSFRLAGGPGNEQFF. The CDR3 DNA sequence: TGCGCCAGCAGCTTCCGGCTAGCGGGAGGGCCGGGGAATGAGCAGTTCTTC.

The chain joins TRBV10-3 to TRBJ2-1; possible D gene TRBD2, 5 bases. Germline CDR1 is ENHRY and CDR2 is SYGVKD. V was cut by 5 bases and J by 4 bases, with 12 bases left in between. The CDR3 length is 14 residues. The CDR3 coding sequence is TGTGCCATCAGTCCCAAGGGAGAATACAATGAGCAGTTCTTC. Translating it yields CAISPKGEYNEQFF.

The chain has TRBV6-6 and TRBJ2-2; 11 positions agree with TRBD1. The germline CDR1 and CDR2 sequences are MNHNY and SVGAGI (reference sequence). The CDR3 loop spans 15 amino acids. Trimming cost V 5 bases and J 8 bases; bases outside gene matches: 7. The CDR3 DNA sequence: TGTGCCAGCAGTCGGACAGGGGGCGCCGGAGGGGAGCTGTTTTTT. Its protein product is CASSRTGGAGGELFF.

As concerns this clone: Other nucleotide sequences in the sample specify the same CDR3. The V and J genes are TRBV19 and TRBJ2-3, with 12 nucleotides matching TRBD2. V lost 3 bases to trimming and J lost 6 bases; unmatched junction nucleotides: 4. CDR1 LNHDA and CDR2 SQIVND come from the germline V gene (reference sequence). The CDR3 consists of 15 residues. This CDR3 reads CASSISSGRADTQYF. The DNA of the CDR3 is TGTGCCAGTAGTATTTCTAGCGGGAGGGCCGATACGCAGTATTTT.

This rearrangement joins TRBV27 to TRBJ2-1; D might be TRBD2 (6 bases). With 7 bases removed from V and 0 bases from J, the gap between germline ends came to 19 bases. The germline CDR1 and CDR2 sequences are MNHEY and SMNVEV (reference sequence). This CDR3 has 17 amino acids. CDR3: CASTLSGGRYSYNEQFF. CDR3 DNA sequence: TGTGCCAGCACCCTTTCAGGAGGGAGATACTCCTACAATGAGCAGTTCTTC.

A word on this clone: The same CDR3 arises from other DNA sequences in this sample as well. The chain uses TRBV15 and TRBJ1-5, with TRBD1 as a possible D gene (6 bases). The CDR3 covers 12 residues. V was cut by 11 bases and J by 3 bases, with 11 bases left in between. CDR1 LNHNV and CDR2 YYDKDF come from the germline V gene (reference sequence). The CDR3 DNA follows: TGTGCCGCTTCAGGGGACAATCAGCCCCAGCATTTT. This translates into CAASGDNQPQHF. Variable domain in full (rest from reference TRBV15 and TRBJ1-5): DAMVIQNPRYQVTQFGKPVTLSCSQTLNHNVMYWYQQKSSQAPKLLFHYYDKDFNNEADTPDNFQSRRPNTSFCFLDIRSPGLGDTAMYLCAASGDNQPQHFGDGTRLSIL.

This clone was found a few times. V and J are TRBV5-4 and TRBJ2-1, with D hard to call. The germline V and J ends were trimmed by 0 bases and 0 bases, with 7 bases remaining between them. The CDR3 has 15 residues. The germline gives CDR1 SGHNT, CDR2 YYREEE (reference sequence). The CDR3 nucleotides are TGTGCCAGCAGCTTGGGTAGGAGCTCCTACAATGAGCAGTTCTTC. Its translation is CASSLGRSSYNEQFF.

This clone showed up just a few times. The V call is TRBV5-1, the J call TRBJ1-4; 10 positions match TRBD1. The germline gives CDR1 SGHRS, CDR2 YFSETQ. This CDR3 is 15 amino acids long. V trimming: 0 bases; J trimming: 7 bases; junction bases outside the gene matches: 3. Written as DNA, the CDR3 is TGCGCCAGCAGCTTGGGGGACAGGGGAGTTGAAAAACTGTTTTTT. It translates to CASSLGDRGVEKLFF.

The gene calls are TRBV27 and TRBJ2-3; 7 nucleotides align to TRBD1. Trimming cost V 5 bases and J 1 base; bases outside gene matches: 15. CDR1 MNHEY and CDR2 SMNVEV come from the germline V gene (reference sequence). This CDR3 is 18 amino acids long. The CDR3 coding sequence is TGTGCCAGCAGTCCCCTCGGACAGGTACTTGTGGGCACAGATACGCAGTATTTT. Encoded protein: CASSPLGQVLVGTDTQYF.

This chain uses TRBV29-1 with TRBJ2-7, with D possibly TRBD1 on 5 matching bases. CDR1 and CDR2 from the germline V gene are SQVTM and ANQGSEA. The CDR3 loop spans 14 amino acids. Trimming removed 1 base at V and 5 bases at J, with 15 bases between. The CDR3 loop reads CSVEAGRASNEQYF. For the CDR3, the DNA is TGCAGCGTTGAAGCGGGCAGGGCGAGCAACGAGCAGTACTTC.

CDR3 DNA: TGTGCCAGCAGTGTGCAGGGGGCAGGCGGCTACACCTTC. Translation: CASSVQGAGGYTF. This sequence joins TRBV2 and TRBJ1-2; 8 nucleotides line up with TRBD1. CDR1 and CDR2 (germline): SNHLY, FYNNEI. CDR3 size: 13 residues. J gave up 8 bases and V 4 bases, and 6 bases lay outside the gene matches. Full variable domain (outside the CDR3, taken from reference TRBV2 and TRBJ1-2): EPEVTQTPSHQVTQMGQEVILRCVPISNHLYFYWYRQILGQKVEFLVSFYNNEISEKSEIFDDQFSVERPDGSNFTLKIRSTKLEDSAMYFCASSVQGAGGYTFGSGTRLTVV.

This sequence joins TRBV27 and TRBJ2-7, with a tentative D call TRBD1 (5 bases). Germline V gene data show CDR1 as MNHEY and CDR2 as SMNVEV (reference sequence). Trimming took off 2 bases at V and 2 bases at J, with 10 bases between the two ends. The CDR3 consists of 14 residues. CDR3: CASSLSPGTYEQYF. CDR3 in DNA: TGTGCCAGCAGTTTAAGTCCAGGGACCTACGAGCAGTACTTC.

This CDR3 is CASSTEPGPNQPQHF. CDR3 DNA sequence: TGTGCCAGCAGCACGGAACCGGGTCCCAATCAGCCCCAGCATTTT. V and J are TRBV7-6 and TRBJ1-5; no clear D. CDR1 and CDR2 (germline): SGHVS, FNYEAQ. CDR3 length: 15 amino acids. The germline V and J ends were trimmed by 5 bases and 3 bases, with 14 bases remaining between them.

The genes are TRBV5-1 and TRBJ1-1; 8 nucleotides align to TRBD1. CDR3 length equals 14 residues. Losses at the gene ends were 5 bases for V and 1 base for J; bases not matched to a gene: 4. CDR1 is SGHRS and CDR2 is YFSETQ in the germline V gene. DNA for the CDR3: TGCGCCAGCAGAGCGGGACAGGCGAACACTGAAGCTTTCTTT. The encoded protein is CASRAGQANTEAFF.

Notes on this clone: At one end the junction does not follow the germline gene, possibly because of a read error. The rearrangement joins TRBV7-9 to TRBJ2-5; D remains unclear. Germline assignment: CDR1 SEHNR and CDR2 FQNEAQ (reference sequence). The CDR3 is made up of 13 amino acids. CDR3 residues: CSSSLITGETQYF. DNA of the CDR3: TGTTCCAGCAGCTTAATAACCGGGGAGACCCAGTACTTC.

The DNA for the CDR3 is TGTGCCAGTAGTAAACACCCCTACGAGCAGTACTTC. Translated: CASSKHPYEQYF. V is TRBV19 and J is TRBJ2-7; D gene ambiguous. The CDR3 is 12 residues long. Germline V gene sequence: CDR1 LNHDA, CDR2 SQIVND (reference sequence). V shed 4 bases and J shed 2 bases, with 6 bases lying between them.

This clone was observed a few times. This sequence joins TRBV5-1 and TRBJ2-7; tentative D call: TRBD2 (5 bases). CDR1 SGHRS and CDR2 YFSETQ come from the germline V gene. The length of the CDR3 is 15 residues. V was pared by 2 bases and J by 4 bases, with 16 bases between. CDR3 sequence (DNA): TGCGCCAGCAGCTTCAGACCTATGGAGGATTACGAGCAGTACTTC. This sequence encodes CASSFRPMEDYEQYF. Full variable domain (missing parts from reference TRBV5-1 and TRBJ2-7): KAGVTQTPRYLIKTRGQQVTLSCSPISGHRSVSWYQQTPGQGLQFLFEYFSETQRNKGNFPGRFSGRQFSNSRSEMNVSTLELGDSALYLCASSFRPMEDYEQYFGPGTRLTVT.